What follows is one T cell receptor (beta chain) and its context. Its matching antigen is unknown. This sample is part of a study of cytomegalovirus exposure and HLA in healthy donors. Study details: The 500 to 750 first-cohort repertoires and the 95 to 150 validation repertoires shared the same platform, a later analysis reported.

The study's findings and limits: Cytomegalovirus-associated TCR beta chains were listed, numbering approximately 150. Subsequent analysis of the 100 to 150 validation repertoires found a tendency for first-cohort TCR clusters to co-occur.

Repertoires were generated with immunoSEQ multiplex PCR, while TCRdb's copy carries only in-frame clones and drops some. The data hold roughly 120,000 clones, with roughly 94% observed a single time. The donors were part of the validation cohort of 120 subjects. That cohort was separate from the first cohort, which comprised 670 or so subjects. The TCR originated in a woman under 30 in good health and CMV-seronegative. What was sequenced was PBMCs.

CDR3 protein: CASSSGGGPYGYTF. CDR3 DNA sequence: TGTGCCAGCAGTTCGGGAGGGGGCCCGTATGGCTACACCTTC. The chain carries TRBV27 and TRBJ1-2; the match to TRBD1 covers 7 bases. After removal of 4 bases from V and 5 bases from J, the junction contained 7 bases not matched to a gene. The length of the CDR3 is 14 residues. Per the germline V gene, CDR1 is MNHEY and CDR2 is SMNVEV (reference sequence).